The sequence of this TCR beta chain was determined in a study of cytomegalovirus exposure and HLA in healthy donors. About the research overall: Earlier, approximately 180 million T cells were analyzed, and 117 million unique TCR beta sequences were found among them.

Both 60 Vbeta primers and 13 Jbeta primers went into the PCR. Sequencing was performed with immunoSEQ multiplex PCR; in TCRdb, only in-frame clones are kept and a portion is missing. The table records roughly 34,000 clones, roughly 67% of them present only once. V lost 3 bases to trimming and J lost 7 bases, with 12 bases between them. The CDR3 loop spans 13 amino acids. The germline V gene encodes CDR1 KGHSH and CDR2 LQKENI. Sequencing input: PBMCs. The chain recombines TRBV18 with TRBJ2-5; D is perhaps TRBD2 (6 bases). The receptor was isolated from a man in his forties in good health and CMV-seropositive. As DNA, the CDR3 is TGTGCCAGCTCACCGGGGCCCGGGGGGACCCAGTACTTC. This codes for CASSPGPGGTQYF.